The 14 T cell receptor beta chains in this list originate from one sample, sequenced in a study of blood T cell repertoires in COVID-19. TCRdb keeps only in-frame clones here, not all; method: immunoSEQ multiplex PCR. The data show fewer than 150,000 clones, roughly 85% seen once. Sequenced: peripheral blood. Receptors originate from a human donor in a cohort sampled during active COVID-19.

The genes are TRBV3-1 (or the pseudogene TRBV3-2) and TRBJ2-7; 8 positions match TRBD1. The V gene end was trimmed by 4 bases and the J gene end by 2 bases; junction bases not matched to a gene: 4. The CDR3 spans 14 residues. CDR1 is LGHDT, CDR2 YNNKEL, per germline (reference sequence). As DNA, the CDR3 is TGTGCCAGCAGCCCCGGGACAGGTCCCTACGAGCAGTACTTC. Protein: CASSPGTGPYEQYF.

J is TRBJ2-3 and V is TRBV28; 11 bases match TRBD1. Germline-derived CDR1 and CDR2 are MDHEN and SYDVKM. The V and J ends lost 4 bases and 6 bases, in that order; junction bases with no gene match: 15. The CDR3 spans 18 residues. The CDR3 loop is CASSSWRTGGPLTDTQYF. The CDR3 DNA is TGTGCCAGCAGTTCCTGGAGGACAGGGGGCCCTCTCACGGATACGCAGTATTTT.

This rearrangement joins TRBV7-9 to TRBJ1-6; a weak D match, TRBD1 (6 bases). CDR1 and CDR2 from the germline V gene are SEHNR and FQNEAQ (reference sequence). V gave up 1 base and J gave up 5 bases, with 12 bases separating them. This CDR3 contains 16 residues. CDR3 bases: TGTGCCAGCAGCTTAGACCTACAGGGTGATAATTCACCCCTCCACTTT. This gives the protein CASSLDLQGDNSPLHF.

This chain joins TRBV6-2 or TRBV6-3 and TRBJ1-5, with 7 bases fitting TRBD1. Trimming removed 5 bases from V and 4 bases from J; junction bases left unmatched: 5. The CDR3 is made up of 14 amino acids. CDR1 and CDR2 from the germline V gene are MNHEY and SVGEGT. CDR3 DNA sequence: TGTGCCAGCAGTACCGGGACAGAAAATCAGCCCCAGCATTTT. Protein product: CASSTGTENQPQHF.

This chain links TRBV7-2 with TRBJ2-7; tentatively, D is TRBD1 (5 bases). The CDR3 runs 16 residues. The V and J ends lost 4 bases and 2 bases respectively, with 18 bases between them. Germline CDR1 and CDR2: SGHTA and FQGNSA. In DNA form, the CDR3 reads TGTGCCAGCAGCTCAGGGTCTCCCGTACCGACCTACGAGCAGTACTTC. This encodes CASSSGSPVPTYEQYF.

Comment on this clone: At one boundary the junction diverges from the germline segment, which might be a read error. The CDR3 here is CASSEGVTSGGATDTQYF. The CDR3 DNA is TGTGCCAGCAGCGAAGGGGTTACTAGCGGGGGGGCCACAGATACGCAGTATTTT. The rearrangement uses TRBV6-1 and TRBJ2-3; 13 bases match TRBD2. Germline V gene lookup returns CDR1 MNHNS and CDR2 SASEGT. This CDR3 region has 18 residues.

V is TRBV30 and J is TRBJ2-7; D is ambiguous. Trimming cost V 2 bases and J 2 bases, with 13 bases left between them. Germline V gene data show CDR1 as GTSNPN and CDR2 as SVGIG (reference sequence). The CDR3 contains 14 residues. Here the CDR3 DNA reads TGTGCCTGGAGTCCTTATCTCTCGGCCTACGAGCAGTACTTC. It encodes CAWSPYLSAYEQYF.

CDR3 nucleotide sequence: TGTGCCAGCAGCACTCAATTACCGGGAAACACCATATATTTT. It translates to CASSTQLPGNTIYF. The chain carries TRBV7-9 and TRBJ1-3, with unresolved D. Germline CDR1 and CDR2: SEHNR and FQNEAQ (reference sequence). The CDR3 totals 14 residues. Trimming stripped 5 bases from V and 4 bases from J, with 12 bases between. Complete variable domain (other parts from reference TRBV7-9 and TRBJ1-3): DTGVSQNPRHKITKRGQNVTFRCDPISEHNRLYWYRQTLGQGPEFLTYFQNEAQLEKSRLLSDRFSAERPKGSFSTLEIQRTEQGDSAMYLCASSTQLPGNTIYFGEGSWLTVV.

This chain connects TRBV7-2 to TRBJ1-3, with D perhaps TRBD1 (5 bases). The V gene's germline CDR1 is SGHTA and CDR2 FQGNSA. The CDR3 contains 15 residues. V lost 5 bases to trimming and J lost 2 bases, with 13 bases between them. For the CDR3, the DNA is TGTGCCAGCAGCCAAAGGACACCCGCTGGAAACACCATATATTTT. As protein: CASSQRTPAGNTIYF.

This clone was seen only once. The chain employs TRBV19 and TRBJ1-5; D is perhaps TRBD1 (6 bases). The ends were cut back, 4 bases at V and 0 bases at J, with 16 bases in the middle. The CDR3 extends over 17 amino acids. Germline V CDR1 and CDR2: LNHDA, SQIVND (reference sequence). CDR3: CASSRVRDTYSNQPQHF. The CDR3 bases are TGTGCCAGTAGTAGGGTCAGGGACACTTATAGCAATCAGCCCCAGCATTTT. Together with reference TRBV19 and TRBJ1-5, the CDR3 gives the full variable domain: DGGITQSPKYLFRKEGQNVTLSCEQNLNHDAMYWYRQDPGQGLRLIYYSQIVNDFQKGDIAEGYSVSREKKESFPLTVTSAQKNPTAFYLCASSRVRDTYSNQPQHFGDGTRLSIL.

The chain is built from TRBV6-2 or TRBV6-3 and TRBJ2-5; tentative D call: TRBD2 (5 bases). Germline CDR1 and CDR2: MNHEY and SVGEGT. V lost 6 bases to trimming and J lost 3 bases, with 14 bases between them. The CDR3 is made up of 14 amino acids. CDR3 amino acids: CASSLTEAEETQYF. In DNA form, the CDR3 reads TGTGCCAGCAGCCTGACGGAGGCTGAAGAGACCCAGTACTTC.

V gene TRBV10-3 combines with J gene TRBJ2-3; 10 bases map to TRBD2. Germline V lookup: CDR1 ENHRY, CDR2 SYGVKD. The CDR3 length is 17 residues. Losses at the gene ends were 6 bases for V and 6 bases for J; bases not matched to a gene: 15. The CDR3 loop is CAISSKIAGGPKDTQYF. The CDR3, as DNA: TGTGCCATCAGCTCCAAAATAGCGGGGGGCCCTAAGGATACGCAGTATTTT.

This chain connects TRBV19 to TRBJ1-5; D uncertain. V was trimmed by 7 bases and J by 6 bases, leaving 13 bases between them. CDR1 is LNHDA and CDR2 is SQIVND in the germline V gene (reference sequence). The CDR3 sequence is 13 residues long. In nucleotides, the CDR3 is TGTGCCAGTACCGACGGGAGGAGTCAGCCCCAGCATTTT. Encoded protein: CASTDGRSQPQHF.

V is TRBV7-9 and J is TRBJ2-7; 7 nucleotides match TRBD1. The CDR3 runs to 14 residues. J was trimmed by 2 bases and V by 5 bases; bases with no gene match: 6. In germline, CDR1 is SEHNR, CDR2 FQNEAQ (reference sequence). CDR3 region: CASSRGQSAYEQYF. CDR3 sequence (DNA): TGTGCCAGCAGCCGGGGACAGTCCGCCTACGAGCAGTACTTC.